This entry describes one T cell receptor beta chain. Use of 60 Vbeta and 13 Jbeta primers characterized the PCR. Generated by immunoSEQ multiplex PCR, the TCRdb table keeps only in-frame clones and is missing some. The sample records 95,000 to 100,000 clones, approximately 72% being singletons. Germline V gene data show CDR1 as SGHRS and CDR2 as YFSETQ. This CDR3 region has 15 residues. Trimming pared 4 bases from V and 3 bases from J, leaving 16 bases between. This sample stems from a study of cytomegalovirus exposure and HLA in healthy donors. This TCR derives from a woman in her thirties or forties in good health and CMV-seronegative. The chain carries TRBV5-1 and TRBJ2-5; TRBD1 is a possible D gene (6 bases). What was sequenced was PBMCs. Written as DNA, the CDR3 is TGCGCCAGCAGCACCGAGCCCTACAGGGAAGAGACCCAGTACTTC. Translated, it gives CASSTEPYREETQYF.